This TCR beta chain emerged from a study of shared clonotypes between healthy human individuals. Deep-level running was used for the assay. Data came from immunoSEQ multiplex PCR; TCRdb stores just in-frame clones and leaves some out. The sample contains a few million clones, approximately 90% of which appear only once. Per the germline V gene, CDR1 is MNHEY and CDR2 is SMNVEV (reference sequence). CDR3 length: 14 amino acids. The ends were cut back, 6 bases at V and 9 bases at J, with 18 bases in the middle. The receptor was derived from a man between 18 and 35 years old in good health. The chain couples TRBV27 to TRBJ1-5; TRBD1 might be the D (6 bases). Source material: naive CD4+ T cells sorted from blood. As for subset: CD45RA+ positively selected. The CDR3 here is CASRSTGWGRPQHF. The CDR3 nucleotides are TGTGCCAGCAGAAGTACAGGGTGGGGGAGGCCCCAGCATTTT.